One and the same sample provided the 18 T cell receptor beta chains below, sequenced in a study of T-cell memory formation after mild COVID-19. TCRdb used MiXCR to reprocess the 5' RACE reads, holding one entry per CDR3 protein. The sample shows about 350,000 distinct CDR3 sequences, approximately 14% of them seen only once. The sequenced sample consisted of PBMCs or a T cell subset sorted from them (not recorded which). Receptors originate from a man younger than 35 who had mild COVID-19 (a few samples of this study predate the infection). Cell type and time point are not known.

The table lists this clonotype with a few counts. This chain connects TRBV7-2 to TRBJ1-5, with TRBD1 matching 8 bases. CDR1 and CDR2 from the germline V gene are SGHTA and FQGNSA. This CDR3 spans 15 amino acids. V trimming: 3 bases; J trimming: 5 bases; junction bases outside the gene matches: 6. The CDR3 loop is CASSFITGGHQPQHF. The CDR3 nucleotides read TGTGCCAGCAGCTTCATAACAGGGGGGCATCAGCCCCAGCATTTT.

The rearrangement uses TRBV25-1 and TRBJ2-3, with D perhaps TRBD1 (6 bases). The germline V gene encodes CDR1 MGHDK and CDR2 SYGVNS. V lost 6 bases, J lost 1 base, and 8 bases lay in between. CDR3 length equals 13 residues. The CDR3 DNA reads as TGTGCCAGCAGGGGACACCGCACAGATACGCAGTATTTT. Amino acid sequence: CASRGHRTDTQYF.

This clonotype came up once. The chain recombines TRBV7-6 with TRBJ2-5, with D possibly being TRBD1 or TRBD2 (6 bases each). Germline V lookup: CDR1 SGHVS, CDR2 FNYEAQ. Between the trimmed V and J ends, which lost 3 bases and 0 bases, there was a span of 14 bases. The length of the CDR3 is 16 residues. CDR3 loop: CASSFGSGDYQETQYF. The CDR3 nucleotides are TGTGCCAGCAGCTTCGGCTCAGGGGACTACCAAGAGACCCAGTACTTC.

V is TRBV5-8 and J is TRBJ1-3, with D hard to call. The germline V gene encodes CDR1 SGHTS and CDR2 YDEGEE. The CDR3 extends over 14 amino acids. The V end lost 2 bases, the J end lost 2 bases, and 8 bases lay between the germline ends. The CDR3 here is CASSFEFPGNTIYF. CDR3 bases: TGTGCCAGCAGCTTCGAGTTCCCTGGAAACACCATATATTTT.

The chain has TRBV20-1 and TRBJ2-3; 10 bases fit TRBD2. The CDR3 totals 16 residues. V was clipped by 4 bases and J by 8 bases; unmatched bases: 15. Germline V gene data show CDR1 as DFQATT and CDR2 as SNEGSKA (reference sequence). CDR3 nucleotide sequence: TGCAGTGCTAAGGGCCTGCTAGCGGGGGTGGGTGGTACGCAGTATTTT. This codes for CSAKGLLAGVGGTQYF.

This clonotype has only a few counts. The chain couples TRBV6-5 to TRBJ1-2; maybe TRBD1 (5 bases). The V end was cut by 4 bases, the J end by 2 bases, with 14 bases between. CDR3 size: 15 residues. Germline V lookup: CDR1 MNHEY, CDR2 SVGAGI. The CDR3 sequence: CASSSSFDSNYGYTF. In nucleotides, the CDR3 is TGTGCCAGCAGTTCCTCTTTTGACAGCAACTATGGCTACACCTTC.

The rearrangement uses TRBV19 and TRBJ2-3; D possibly uses TRBD1 or TRBD2 (6 bases each). Germline values: CDR1 LNHDA, CDR2 SQIVND (reference sequence). V lost 9 bases, J lost 0 bases, and 13 bases lay in between. The CDR3 is 14 amino acids. CDR3 coding DNA: TGTGCCAGCGGGGGCTTAACTAGCACAGATACGCAGTATTTT. This codes for CASGGLTSTDTQYF.

This clonotype was counted only a few times. The rearrangement joins TRBV20-1 to TRBJ2-2; 8 nucleotides match TRBD1. After removal of 3 bases from V and 3 bases from J, the junction contained 3 bases not matched to a gene. In germline, CDR1 is DFQATT, CDR2 SNEGSKA (reference sequence). This CDR3 has 14 amino acids. As DNA, the CDR3 is TGCAGTGCTAGGGACAGGGTGGACACCGGGGAGCTGTTTTTT. It codes for CSARDRVDTGELFF.

The table lists this clonotype with many counts. The chain carries TRBV12-3 or TRBV12-4 and TRBJ1-4; TRBD1 is a possible D gene (5 bases). Trimming shortened V by 8 bases and J by 5 bases, and 12 bases separated the two germline ends. This CDR3 is 13 amino acids long. As DNA, the CDR3 is TGTGCCAGCCTGGGCAGGGAAAATGAAAAACTGTTTTTT. It specifies CASLGRENEKLFF.

This clonotype was picked up a small number of times. The chain couples TRBV5-1 to TRBJ1-1; the D is unclear. Germline lookup yields CDR1 SGHRS and CDR2 YFSETQ. V was clipped by 0 bases and J by 1 base, with 7 bases between them. The CDR3 consists of 14 residues. The CDR3 nucleotides are TGCGCCAGCAGCTTGGGTCCAGAGAACACTGAAGCTTTCTTT. It encodes CASSLGPENTEAFF.

The CDR3 DNA sequence: TGCAGTGCTGCCTCAGGGGGCGGAGAGGAGACCCAGTACTTC. It codes for CSAASGGGEETQYF. The chain is built from TRBV20-1 and TRBJ2-5, with 8 bases matching TRBD1. This CDR3 comprises 14 residues. Trimming took 5 bases from V and 5 from J; bases not matched to a gene: 10. CDR1 is DFQATT and CDR2 is SNEGSKA in the germline V gene (reference sequence).

The chain carries TRBV6-5 and TRBJ2-2, with D possibly matching TRBD1 (6 bases). Germline-derived CDR1 and CDR2 are MNHEY and SVGAGI. The CDR3 is 15 amino acids. Trimming pared 6 bases from V and 1 base from J, leaving 12 bases between. The CDR3 DNA reads TGTGCCAGCAGCACGCGGACAGTGAACACCGGGGAGCTGTTTTTT. It is translated as CASSTRTVNTGELFF.

This clonotype was seen a few times. The V gene is TRBV25-1, the J gene TRBJ2-5, with 9 bases aligning to TRBD2. Germline CDR1 reads MGHDK; CDR2 reads SYGVNS. The CDR3 is 16 residues long. V gave up 1 base and J gave up 2 bases; unmatched junction bases: 5. This chain's CDR3 is CASSEWVAGDQETQYF. The CDR3 nucleotides read TGTGCCAGCAGTGAATGGGTAGCGGGGGATCAAGAGACCCAGTACTTC.

This clonotype has just a few counts. The CDR3: CASSQRLRGNTEAFF. As DNA, the CDR3 is TGTGCCAGCAGCCAAAGGTTGAGGGGAAACACTGAAGCTTTCTTT. The chain carries TRBV7-2 and TRBJ1-1; TRBD1 is a possible D gene (5 bases). The CDR3 has 15 residues. V was shortened by 5 bases and J by 2 bases, with 15 bases between the two germline ends. The germline gives CDR1 SGHTA, CDR2 FQGNSA.

The rearrangement links TRBV11-2 to TRBJ2-3; tentatively, D is TRBD2 (5 bases). V was pared by 1 base and J by 1 base, with 12 bases between. The CDR3 has 16 amino acids. CDR1 is SGHAT and CDR2 is FQNNGV in the germline V gene. CDR3 protein: CASSLAGGWGTDTQYF. CDR3 DNA sequence: TGTGCCAGCAGCTTAGCCGGAGGTTGGGGCACAGATACGCAGTATTTT.

The table lists this clonotype with a few counts. J is TRBJ2-4 and V is TRBV11-2, with 9 bases lining up with TRBD2. The CDR3 consists of 18 residues. The trim removed 4 bases at V and 1 base at J, leaving 11 bases unmatched. The germline gives CDR1 SGHAT, CDR2 FQNNGV. As DNA, the CDR3 is TGTGCCAGCAGCTCGCAAAGTCGCGGGGGGGAGGCCAAAAACATTCAGTACTTC. The encoded protein is CASSSQSRGGEAKNIQYF. Full variable domain (rest looked up from reference TRBV11-2 and TRBJ2-4): EAGVAQSPRYKIIEKRQSVAFWCNPISGHATLYWYQQILGQGPKLLIQFQNNGVVDDSQLPKDRFSAERLKGVDSTLKIQPAKLEDSAVYLCASSSQSRGGEAKNIQYFGAGTRLSVL.

This clonotype was seen at least ten times. The chain employs TRBV12-3 or TRBV12-4 and TRBJ2-1, with D tentatively TRBD1 (5 bases). CDR3 length: 12 residues. V lost 3 bases and J 7 bases, leaving 7 bases between the germline ends. The CDR3 loop is CASSFQGNEQFF. For the CDR3, the DNA is TGTGCCAGCAGTTTCCAGGGAAATGAGCAGTTCTTC.

This clonotype has just a few counts. The chain carries TRBV29-1 and TRBJ1-1; D is perhaps TRBD1 (6 bases). The CDR3 sequence is 13 residues long. In germline, CDR1 is SQVTM, CDR2 ANQGSEA. Between the trimmed V and J ends, which lost 7 bases and 4 bases, there was a span of 16 bases. The CDR3 spells CSGQITGSTEAFF. The CDR3 bases are TGCAGCGGACAAATTACAGGGTCCACTGAAGCTTTCTTT. Full variable domain (remainder filled in from reference TRBV29-1 and TRBJ1-1): SAVISQKPSRDICQRGTSLTIQCQVDSQVTMMFWYRQQPGQSLTLIATANQGSEATYESGFVIDKFPISRPNLTFSTLTVSNMSPEDSSIYLCSGQITGSTEAFFGQGTRLTVV.